This passage covers 8 T cell receptor beta chains from one sample sequenced in a study of blood T cell repertoires in COVID-19. TCRdb keeps only in-frame clones here, not all; method: immunoSEQ multiplex PCR. The sample consists of hundreds of thousands of clones, about 90% of them appearing once. The sequencing input was peripheral blood. These receptors were taken from a woman aged 60-75 years with COVID-19, enrolled during active disease.

The chain uses TRBV4-1 and TRBJ1-2, with 7 bases aligning to TRBD1. The CDR3 has 16 residues. Germline V gene sequence: CDR1 MGHRA, CDR2 YSYEKL. Trimming cost V 4 bases and J 8 bases; bases outside gene matches: 16. The CDR3 region is CASSPDGDLTGRGYTF. The CDR3 DNA reads as TGCGCCAGCAGCCCAGACGGGGATTTGACAGGGCGAGGCTACACCTTC.

The chain joins TRBV5-1 to TRBJ1-2; TRBD1 matches at 7 bases. Germline V gene sequence: CDR1 SGHRS, CDR2 YFSETQ. J lost 0 bases, V lost 4 bases, and 12 bases had no gene match. CDR3 length: 17 amino acids. This CDR3 is CASSPGQAHSSNYGYTF. In DNA form, the CDR3 reads TGCGCCAGCAGCCCCGGACAGGCACACTCTTCTAACTATGGCTACACCTTC.

This clone was seen only once. The rearrangement links TRBV18 to TRBJ2-7, with a tentative D call TRBD1 (6 bases). Germline V CDR1 and CDR2: KGHSH, LQKENI. Between the trimmed V and J ends, which lost 4 bases and 0 bases, there was a span of 10 bases. The CDR3 has 14 residues. The CDR3: CASSLGQNSYEQYF. CDR3 bases: TGTGCCAGCTCACTAGGACAGAACTCCTACGAGCAGTACTTC.

The rearrangement links TRBV5-8 to TRBJ1-1, with TRBD1 matching over 12 bases. Germline assignment: CDR1 SGHTS and CDR2 YDEGEE. Germline trimming cut 4 bases from V and 7 bases from J; bases unmatched to any gene: 11. This CDR3 contains 16 residues. Here the CDR3 reads CASSRNQGQGAVEAFF. The CDR3 DNA reads as TGTGCCAGCAGCCGAAACCAGGGACAGGGGGCAGTTGAAGCTTTCTTT. Full variable domain (outside the CDR3, taken from reference TRBV5-8 and TRBJ1-1): EAGVTQSPTHLIKTRGQQATLRCSPISGHTSVYWYQQALGLGLQFLLWYDEGEERNRGNFPPRFSGRQFPNYSSELNVNALELEDSALYLCASSRNQGQGAVEAFFGQGTRLTVV.

This chain links TRBV6-5 with TRBJ2-1; 7 bases match TRBD1. Per the germline V gene, CDR1 is MNHEY and CDR2 is SVGAGI. With V trimmed by 5 bases and J by 10 bases, 14 bases remained unmatched. The CDR3 has 15 residues. The CDR3 loop reads CASSLSNRGRVEQFF. The CDR3 coding sequence is TGTGCCAGCAGTCTCTCAAACAGGGGCCGGGTGGAGCAGTTCTTC.

The CDR3 is CATRDIFYEQYF. The CDR3 coding sequence is TGTGCCACCAGGGACATCTTCTACGAGCAGTACTTC. The chain is built from TRBV15 and TRBJ2-7, with D perhaps TRBD1 (5 bases). V gave up 6 bases and J gave up 3 bases, with 9 bases separating them. This CDR3 contains 12 residues. Germline V gene sequence: CDR1 LNHNV, CDR2 YYDKDF (reference sequence). Filled out from reference TRBV15 and TRBJ2-7, the complete variable domain reads DAMVIQNPRYQVTQFGKPVTLSCSQTLNHNVMYWYQQKSSQAPKLLFHYYDKDFNNEADTPDNFQSRRPNTSFCFLDIRSPGLGDTAMYLCATRDIFYEQYFGPGTRLTVT.

The V gene is TRBV11-2, the J gene TRBJ2-7, with D perhaps matching TRBD2 (5 bases). The CDR3 length is 13 residues. V was trimmed by 5 bases and J by 3 bases, leaving 11 bases between them. Germline-derived CDR1 and CDR2 are SGHAT and FQNNGV. The CDR3 loop is CASSLHGGYEQYF. The DNA of the CDR3 is TGTGCCAGCAGCCTCCACGGAGGCTACGAGCAGTACTTC.

The rearrangement joins TRBV6-1 to TRBJ1-2; D call uncertain. There are 15 residues in the CDR3. V gave up 3 bases and J gave up 4 bases, with 15 bases separating them. Germline CDR1 is MNHNS and CDR2 is SASEGT. CDR3 residues: CASSDGGAASYGYTF. The CDR3 nucleotides are TGTGCCAGCAGTGACGGTGGAGCCGCCAGCTATGGCTACACCTTC.